This T cell receptor beta chain was identified in a study of blood T cell repertoires in COVID-19. Study background: COVID-19 samples collected from the United States, Italy and Spain covered acute and convalescent phases. The analysed material was cDNA or gDNA that came from T cells, B-cell-depleted T cells, or PBMCs.

From germline, CDR1 is MGHRA and CDR2 YSYEKL. Between the trimmed V and J ends, which lost 4 bases and 0 bases, there was a span of 10 bases. The CDR3 covers 15 residues. TCRdb keeps only in-frame clones here, not all; method: immunoSEQ multiplex PCR. Of about 260,000 clones detected, approximately 85% appear once; the ten largest clones hold 13%. The sample consisted of peripheral blood. The sequence was collected from a human donor in a cohort sampled during active COVID-19. J is TRBJ2-1 and V is TRBV4-1; maybe TRBD1 (6 bases). The CDR3 DNA reads TGCGCCAGCAGCCGGGACACGAGCTCCTACAATGAGCAGTTCTTC. Protein sequence: CASSRDTSSYNEQFF.